A single T cell receptor (beta chain) is shown here with its context. Its antigen is still unknown. The data were obtained in a study of vaccination effects on CD4 cells after COVID-19. Method: immunoSEQ multiplex PCR; TCRdb's copy keeps in-frame clones and lacks some. The profile covers tens of thousands of clones, with around 74% appearing a single time and under 15% taken by the ten largest. Study-wide findings and caveats: Whether induced by infection or by vaccine, clones showed marked clonal contraction late after vaccination.

V was cut by 4 bases and J by 0 bases, with 9 bases left in between. This CDR3 region has 14 residues. Germline loops: CDR1 SGHRS, CDR2 YFSETQ. Following an approximately 11-day culture, CD4+ T cells were purified. Two-dose vaccination with either BNT162b2 or mRNA-1273 was given to the participants. The specimen was CD4+ T cells from PBMCs cultured without peptide, collected after COVID-19 vaccination. This sequence joins TRBV5-1 and TRBJ2-3; no clear D gene. This TCR came from a human donor who received a COVID-19 vaccine. The CDR3 sequence: CASSQGSSTDTQYF. The CDR3 DNA reads TGCGCCAGCAGCCAAGGTTCTAGCACAGATACGCAGTATTTT.